This TCR beta chain is drawn from a study of cytomegalovirus exposure and HLA in healthy donors. Findings and caveats of the study: Earlier analysis looked at TCR beta V segments, and most were productive about 90% or about 30% of the time. Diagnosis of cytomegalovirus status made by the classifier reportedly showed high specificity and sensitivity.

This CDR3 has 14 residues. Trimming stripped 4 bases from V and 6 bases from J, with 16 bases between. Germline assignment: CDR1 SGHNT and CDR2 YYREEE (reference sequence). Primers for the PCR totalled 60 Vbeta and 13 Jbeta. Profiled with immunoSEQ multiplex PCR; TCRdb holds only in-frame clones, not every one. The table has around 160,000 clones, approximately 85% seen once. With regard to this clone: The antigen remains unidentified.

The donors comprised healthy bone marrow donors. This receptor was taken from a young man in good health and CMV-seropositive. The sequenced sample consisted of PBMCs. This chain uses TRBV5-4 with TRBJ1-2, with D perhaps TRBD1 (6 bases). In DNA form, the CDR3 reads TGTGCCAGCAGCCTCCCCAGGGGATTCGATGGCTACACCTTC. Its translation: CASSLPRGFDGYTF.